This passage covers 30 T cell receptor beta chains from one sample sequenced in a study of post-analysis software for immune sequencing data. Study-wide results and caveats: Five TRBV segments appeared more often in patients than in controls, and TRBV5-6, TRBV5-1 and TRBV20-1 were among these.

Prepared libraries of TCR beta cDNA carried unique molecular identifiers. TCRdb recomputed calls from the PCR reads with MiXCR, one row per CDR3 protein. This table holds a few hundred thousand distinct CDR3 sequences, around 40% found once. These TCRs are of unknown antigen specificity. The sequenced sample consisted of blood. Receptors were obtained from a girl under 18 with multiple sclerosis.

This sequence joins TRBV12-3 or TRBV12-4 and TRBJ1-2, with 7 bases identical to TRBD1. CDR3 length: 15 amino acids. Unmatched junction bases numbered 10, after V lost 3 bases and J lost 6 bases. CDR3 coding DNA: TGTGCCAGCAGTTTCGGGACTGAGGGGGCTCATGGCTACACCTTC. Translated: CASSFGTEGAHGYTF.

This sequence joins TRBV5-1 and TRBJ1-5; possibly TRBD1 for D (6 bases). The CDR3 has 14 amino acids. Deletions cut 4 bases from V and 2 bases from J, with 10 bases between. From germline, CDR1 is SGHRS and CDR2 YFSETQ. CDR3 region: CASSLAGGNQPQHF. Here the CDR3 DNA reads TGCGCCAGCAGCCTCGCAGGGGGCAATCAGCCCCAGCATTTT. The whole variable domain, filled in from reference TRBV5-1 and TRBJ1-5, reads KAGVTQTPRYLIKTRGQQVTLSCSPISGHRSVSWYQQTPGQGLQFLFEYFSETQRNKGNFPGRFSGRQFSNSRSEMNVSTLELGDSALYLCASSLAGGNQPQHFGDGTRLSIL.

The chain employs TRBV6-1 and TRBJ1-2, with D unresolved. The CDR3 is made up of 15 amino acids. V lost 7 bases to trimming and J lost 1 base, with 16 bases between them. Germline values: CDR1 MNHNS, CDR2 SASEGT. DNA for the CDR3: TGTGCCAGCACCGAATCCTCGGGCAATAACTATGGCTACACCTTC. It translates to CASTESSGNNYGYTF.

This clonotype turned up a few times. This sequence joins TRBV27 and TRBJ2-1; D perhaps matches TRBD2 (6 bases). V was shortened by 4 bases and J by 4 bases, with 17 bases between the two germline ends. Per germline, CDR1 MNHEY and CDR2 SMNVEV (reference sequence). The CDR3 length is 16 residues. The CDR3 DNA sequence: TGTGCCAGCAGTTCGGACTATCCAGATCCGTACAATGAGCAGTTCTTC. This sequence encodes CASSSDYPDPYNEQFF.

The CDR3 sequence: CSARRDEFYEQYF. The CDR3 DNA sequence: TGCAGTGCTCGCCGGGATGAATTCTACGAGCAGTACTTC. This rearrangement joins TRBV20-1 to TRBJ2-7, with D possibly being TRBD2 (5 bases). V lost 5 bases to trimming and J lost 3 bases, with 14 bases between them. The length of the CDR3 is 13 residues. CDR1 is DFQATT, CDR2 SNEGSKA, per germline (reference sequence).

The gene calls are TRBV6-5 and TRBJ2-3; 12 positions agree with TRBD2. The V and J ends lost 0 bases and 5 bases, in that order; junction bases with no gene match: 6. CDR3 length: 17 residues. CDR1 MNHEY and CDR2 SVGAGI come from the germline V gene. The DNA for the CDR3 is TGTGCCAGCAGTTACTCCGGACTAGCGGGATTTAAAGATACGCAGTATTTT. Encoded protein: CASSYSGLAGFKDTQYF.

This clonotype occurred a few times. V and J are TRBV20-1 and TRBJ2-1; D may be TRBD2 (5 bases). The CDR3 contains 15 residues. Trimming shortened V by 5 bases and J by 7 bases, and 21 bases separated the two germline ends. Germline assignment: CDR1 DFQATT and CDR2 SNEGSKA (reference sequence). CDR3 coding DNA: TGCAGTGCTGACGGGGATACTAGTTCCCCTAATGAGCAGTTCTTC. Encoded protein: CSADGDTSSPNEQFF.

This clonotype showed up just a few times. V and J are TRBV29-1 and TRBJ2-7, with 8 bases identical to TRBD1. The germline V gene has CDR1 SQVTM and CDR2 ANQGSEA. The CDR3 is 13 amino acids. Losses at the gene ends were 7 bases for V and 3 bases for J; bases not matched to a gene: 8. The CDR3 nucleotides are TGCAGCGCGACAGGGGCCAAAAACTACGAGCAGTACTTC. It is translated as CSATGAKNYEQYF.

V and J are TRBV6-5 and TRBJ2-6, with a tentative D call TRBD2 (6 bases). The CDR3 sequence is 20 residues long. Germline V gene lookup returns CDR1 MNHEY and CDR2 SVGAGI. V lost 2 bases, J lost 3 bases, and 23 bases lay in between. The CDR3 reads CASSYPGGAAGMSGANVLTF. The CDR3 DNA follows: TGTGCCAGCAGTTACCCTGGAGGCGCGGCGGGGATGAGTGGGGCCAACGTCCTGACTTTC.

This chain uses TRBV5-1 with TRBJ2-7; 8 positions agree with TRBD1. Germline CDR1 reads SGHRS; CDR2 reads YFSETQ. The ends lost 1 base at V and 5 bases at J; junction bases unmatched: 5. This CDR3 spans 14 amino acids. The CDR3 protein is CASSLTTGDHEQYF. The CDR3 DNA reads as TGCGCCAGCAGCTTGACGACAGGGGACCACGAGCAGTACTTC.

The gene calls are TRBV5-1 and TRBJ2-3; tentative D call: TRBD2 (5 bases). The germline V gene encodes CDR1 SGHRS and CDR2 YFSETQ. V was shortened by 4 bases and J by 5 bases, with 11 bases between the two germline ends. The CDR3 is 13 amino acids. This CDR3 reads CASSERLQDTQYF. The DNA for the CDR3 is TGCGCCAGCAGCGAGCGGCTCCAAGATACGCAGTATTTT. Based on the CDR3 plus reference TRBV5-1 and TRBJ2-3, the full variable domain is KAGVTQTPRYLIKTRGQQVTLSCSPISGHRSVSWYQQTPGQGLQFLFEYFSETQRNKGNFPGRFSGRQFSNSRSEMNVSTLELGDSALYLCASSERLQDTQYFGPGTRLTVL.

The chain recombines TRBV12-3 or TRBV12-4 with TRBJ2-5; a weak D match, TRBD1 (6 bases). Trimming left V 7 bases short and J 12 bases short, with 21 bases between. The CDR3 is made up of 13 amino acids. As DNA, the CDR3 is TGTGCCAGCATGGTACGTCGGGACACCACTAAGTACTTC. Residues: CASMVRRDTTKYF.

This clonotype was detected only once. V usage is TRBV5-1 and J usage is TRBJ2-7, with a weak D call TRBD2 (6 bases). The J call may be wrong; the DNA end is better matched by TRBJ2-5. Germline V gene lookup returns CDR1 SGHRS and CDR2 YFSETQ. The CDR3 runs to 15 residues. The CDR3: CASSFPNLEGETQYF. CDR3 sequence (DNA): TGCGCCAGCAGCTTCCCGAACCTGGAGGGAGAGACCCAGTACTTC.

This clonotype was observed a handful of times. V is TRBV29-1 and J is TRBJ1-1, with a weak D call TRBD1 (6 bases). The CDR3 covers 12 residues. Per germline, CDR1 SQVTM and CDR2 ANQGSEA. With 3 bases removed from V and 4 bases from J, the gap between germline ends came to 9 bases. CDR3 loop: CSVDRGGTEAFF. The CDR3 DNA reads as TGCAGCGTTGACAGGGGTGGCACTGAAGCTTTCTTT.

This clonotype showed up just a few times. The chain is built from TRBV10-3 and TRBJ2-7; perhaps D is TRBD1 or TRBD2 (5 bases each). Trimming removed 11 bases at V and 0 bases at J, with 17 bases between. The CDR3 contains 14 residues. Germline CDR1 reads ENHRY; CDR2 reads SYGVKD. CDR3 protein: CAAGRGESSYEQYF. The CDR3 DNA reads TGTGCCGCGGGCCGGGGCGAAAGCTCCTACGAGCAGTACTTC.

This clonotype appeared a few times. The chain carries TRBV2 and TRBJ2-1; 8 bases map to TRBD1. The V segment lost 4 bases and the J segment 8 bases; nucleotides outside the gene matches: 13. There are 16 residues in the CDR3. Germline assignment: CDR1 SNHLY and CDR2 FYNNEI. CDR3 bases: TGTGCCAGCAGTGTGGCAGGGGGCGAGCTAATCGATGAGCAGTTCTTC. Residues: CASSVAGGELIDEQFF. Based on the CDR3 plus reference TRBV2 and TRBJ2-1, the full variable domain is EPEVTQTPSHQVTQMGQEVILRCVPISNHLYFYWYRQILGQKVEFLVSFYNNEISEKSEIFDDQFSVERPDGSNFTLKIRSTKLEDSAMYFCASSVAGGELIDEQFFGPGTRLTVL.

Only a few counts were recorded for this clonotype. V and J are TRBV10-3 and TRBJ2-1; TRBD2 agrees at 7 bases. The germline V gene encodes CDR1 ENHRY and CDR2 SYGVKD. This CDR3 is built from 14 residues. V lost 4 bases and J lost 7; bases outside the gene matches: 7. Here the CDR3 DNA reads TGTGCCATCAGTGGGCAGGGAGGGTGGAATGAGCAGTTCTTC. Residues: CAISGQGGWNEQFF.

This chain connects TRBV9 to TRBJ2-7; D is undetermined. The DNA end is more similar to TRBJ2-5, so the J call may be wrong. CDR1 is SGDLS and CDR2 is YYNGEE in the germline V gene. This CDR3 is built from 13 residues. CDR3 coding DNA: TGTGCCAGCAGCGTGTACAGCGAAGAGACCCAGTACTTC. Amino acid sequence: CASSVYSEETQYF.

This clonotype has ten or more counts. The rearrangement uses TRBV2 and TRBJ1-1, with a possible D match to TRBD1 (6 bases). Trimming removed 9 bases at V and 8 bases at J, with 25 bases between. The CDR3 sequence is 15 residues long. Looked up from germline, CDR1 is SNHLY and CDR2 is FYNNEI. This CDR3 is CARTGRDTERREAFF. The DNA of the CDR3 is TGTGCCAGGACGGGAAGGGACACCGAGCGAAGAGAAGCTTTCTTT.

This clonotype was detected only a few times. The J gene is TRBJ1-2, the V gene TRBV7-9; D ambiguous. The CDR3 loop spans 13 amino acids. The V and J ends lost 8 bases and 5 bases respectively, with 15 bases between them. Per germline, CDR1 SEHNR and CDR2 FQNEAQ (reference sequence). DNA of the CDR3: TGTGCCAGCTCACCTCAGCTGACATATGGCTACACCTTC. Amino acid sequence: CASSPQLTYGYTF.

The V call is TRBV29-1, the J call TRBJ2-5, with 9 nucleotides matching TRBD1. The CDR3 consists of 14 residues. Germline V gene data show CDR1 as SQVTM and CDR2 as ANQGSEA. With 8 bases clipped from V and 9 bases from J, the junction kept 16 bases outside the gene matches. This chain's CDR3 is CSTLRDRDFEAQYF. CDR3 DNA: TGCAGCACTCTCCGGGACAGGGATTTTGAGGCCCAGTACTTC.

A single count supports this clonotype. CDR3 nucleotides: TGCGCCAGCAGCCAAGAGGAGGATCCCACCCACTATGGCTACACCTTC. It codes for CASSQEEDPTHYGYTF. The V gene is TRBV4-1, the J gene TRBJ1-2; D remains unclear. V lost 0 bases and J lost 3, with 14 bases in between. Germline V gene lookup returns CDR1 MGHRA and CDR2 YSYEKL. The CDR3 has 16 residues.

The chain uses TRBV5-1 and TRBJ2-7, with 13 positions matching TRBD2. Per germline, CDR1 SGHRS and CDR2 YFSETQ. The CDR3 has 15 amino acids. J lost 2 bases, V lost 4 bases, and 3 bases had no gene match. In DNA form, the CDR3 reads TGCGCCAGCAGCGCCGGGACTAGCGGGGCCTACGAGCAGTACTTC. It yields the protein CASSAGTSGAYEQYF.

V gene TRBV14 combines with J gene TRBJ1-2, with D perhaps matching TRBD1 (5 bases). Trimming cost V 1 base and J 6 bases, with 18 bases left between them. The CDR3 loop spans 16 amino acids. The V gene's germline CDR1 is SGHDN and CDR2 FVKESK. The CDR3 region has the DNA TGTGCCAGCAGCCAAGTGGTCGGGACGGATGGTCATGGCTACACCTTC. It translates to CASSQVVGTDGHGYTF.

This clonotype was counted a few times. The chain joins TRBV28 to TRBJ2-3; the match to TRBD2 covers 11 bases. The V gene end was trimmed by 6 bases and the J gene end by 5 bases; junction bases not matched to a gene: 4. This CDR3 spans 14 amino acids. The germline CDR1 and CDR2 sequences are MDHEN and SYDVKM. CDR3 protein: CASRLSGGGDTQYF. CDR3 coding DNA: TGTGCCAGCAGGCTTAGCGGGGGGGGAGATACGCAGTATTTT.

The chain uses TRBV12-3 or TRBV12-4 and TRBJ1-2; a weak D match, TRBD1 (5 bases). The germline V and J ends were trimmed by 5 bases and 7 bases, with 20 bases remaining between them. CDR3 length equals 15 residues. CDR3 coding DNA: TGTGCCAGCAGTCTCTCCGAGGGGTATGGGGGTGGCTACACCTTC. This codes for CASSLSEGYGGGYTF.

The CDR3 loop is CSASLQGGYTF. CDR3 sequence (DNA): TGCAGTGCTAGCCTCCAGGGTGGCTACACCTTC. This rearrangement joins TRBV20-1 to TRBJ1-2; D possibly corresponds to TRBD1 (5 bases). The CDR3 is 11 residues long. The germline gives CDR1 DFQATT, CDR2 SNEGSKA (reference sequence). V lost 3 bases and J lost 7, with 9 bases in between.

The sample holds a few counts of this clonotype. This chain links TRBV12-3 or TRBV12-4 with TRBJ1-1; D possibly corresponds to TRBD1 (6 bases). The V and J ends lost 3 bases and 2 bases respectively, with 10 bases between them. This CDR3 is 14 amino acids long. CDR3 loop: CASSFSDRNTEAFF. The CDR3 bases are TGTGCCAGCAGTTTTTCGGACAGAAACACTGAAGCTTTCTTT.

The chain has TRBV29-1 and TRBJ1-4, with TRBD1 matching 7 bases. J lost 7 bases, V lost 7 bases, and 15 bases had no gene match. CDR1 and CDR2 from the germline V gene are SQVTM and ANQGSEA. The CDR3 runs 15 residues. CDR3 sequence reads: CSAETGGTAPEKLFF. CDR3 DNA sequence: TGCAGCGCCGAAACTGGGGGGACAGCTCCTGAAAAACTGTTTTTT.

This chain connects TRBV30 to TRBJ2-3, with D possibly matching TRBD1 (6 bases). V dropped 0 bases and J dropped 3 bases, with 13 bases sitting between them. Per the germline V gene, CDR1 is GTSNPN and CDR2 is SVGIG (reference sequence). The CDR3 consists of 15 residues. Here the CDR3 DNA reads TGTGCCTGGAGTGTATCGAACAGGGTTACAGATACGCAGTATTTT. Translated, it gives CAWSVSNRVTDTQYF.